The 10 T cell receptor beta chains reported below all come from one sample, sequenced in a study of cytomegalovirus exposure and HLA in healthy donors. The PCR contained 60 Vbeta and 13 Jbeta primers. Clones were sequenced by immunoSEQ multiplex PCR, and TCRdb holds only the in-frame ones, with some missing. The sample lists under 120,000 clones, roughly 85% seen once, with about 3% in the top ten. Material: PBMCs. The receptors originated from a woman aged 35 to 49 in good health and CMV-seronegative.

The CDR3 DNA reads as TGTGCCAGTACCCCCAGGTTGACAGAGCCTACTAACTATGGCTACACCTTC. It is translated as CASTPRLTEPTNYGYTF. V usage is TRBV19 and J usage is TRBJ1-2, with D perhaps TRBD1 (5 bases). Trimming took off 7 bases at V and 0 bases at J, with 21 bases between the two ends. CDR3 length equals 17 residues. Germline V gene sequence: CDR1 LNHDA, CDR2 SQIVND (reference sequence). Filled out from reference TRBV19 and TRBJ1-2, the complete variable domain reads DGGITQSPKYLFRKEGQNVTLSCEQNLNHDAMYWYRQDPGQGLRLIYYSQIVNDFQKGDIAEGYSVSREKKESFPLTVTSAQKNPTAFYLCASTPRLTEPTNYGYTFGSGTRLTVV.

In this sample, this clone turned up once. The gene calls are TRBV7-6 and TRBJ2-5; D perhaps matches TRBD1 (6 bases). Between the trimmed V and J ends, which lost 4 bases and 2 bases, there was a span of 17 bases. Looked up from germline, CDR1 is SGHVS and CDR2 is FNYEAQ. This CDR3 has 16 amino acids. In nucleotides, the CDR3 is TGTGCCAGCAGCTCCCCCGGCAGGGGAATTCAAGAGACCCAGTACTTC. It encodes CASSSPGRGIQETQYF.

The chain is built from TRBV10-1 and TRBJ2-7, with 7 bases aligning to TRBD1. Trimming removed 2 bases from V and 4 bases from J; junction bases left unmatched: 2. Germline V gene data show CDR1 as WNHNN and CDR2 as SYGVQD (reference sequence). The CDR3 totals 13 residues. CDR3 sequence: CASSEGTEYEQYF. The CDR3 coding sequence is TGCGCCAGCAGTGAGGGGACAGAGTACGAGCAGTACTTC.

This rearrangement joins TRBV2 to TRBJ1-2; 10 bases line up with TRBD1. J gave up 7 bases and V 5 bases, and 10 bases lay outside the gene matches. CDR1 is SNHLY, CDR2 FYNNEI, per germline. CDR3 length: 15 amino acids. The CDR3 DNA is TGTGCCAGCAGTTGGCAGACAGGGGGCAGATCTGGCTACACCTTC. Encoded protein: CASSWQTGGRSGYTF.

This clone was detected once. This chain uses TRBV29-1 with TRBJ1-1, with D possibly being TRBD1 (5 bases). The germline gives CDR1 SQVTM, CDR2 ANQGSEA. Trimming took 7 bases from V and 8 from J, leaving 11 bases between them. The CDR3 covers 10 residues. CDR3 residues: CSASTVEAFF. CDR3 in DNA: TGCAGCGCTTCGACAGTCGAAGCTTTCTTT.

As concerns this clone: The junction does not match germline at one end; this may be a read error. V is TRBV18 and J is TRBJ1-1; 8 bases match TRBD1. CDR3 length: 17 residues. Germline assignment: CDR1 KGHSH and CDR2 LQKENI. The CDR3 protein is CASSPTTEDRVKTEAFF. DNA for the CDR3: TGTGCCAGCTCACCGACGACGGAGGACAGGGTGAAAACTGAAGCTTTCTTT.

The genes are TRBV28 and TRBJ1-1; the match to TRBD1 covers 7 bases. CDR3 size: 18 residues. Germline V gene lookup returns CDR1 MDHEN and CDR2 SYDVKM. V trimming: 0 bases; J trimming: 1 base; junction bases outside the gene matches: 11. The DNA for the CDR3 is TGTGCCAGCAGTTTATGGGGGATCACGCGGGACAGGAACACTGAAGCTTTCTTT. Translated: CASSLWGITRDRNTEAFF.

The table lists this clone with a count of one. The V and J genes are TRBV18 and TRBJ1-1; no clear D gene. Looked up from germline, CDR1 is KGHSH and CDR2 is LQKENI. This CDR3 is 14 amino acids long. The V end lost 2 bases, the J end lost 5 bases, and 12 bases lay between the germline ends. The CDR3 DNA follows: TGTGCCAGCTCACCAAAGGAGGGTAGGACTGAAGCTTTCTTT. Translation gives CASSPKEGRTEAFF.

This chain uses TRBV5-1 with TRBJ2-2; possible D gene TRBD1, 5 bases. The CDR3 runs 13 residues. V was cut by 6 bases and J by 2 bases, with 8 bases left in between. Germline V lookup: CDR1 SGHRS, CDR2 YFSETQ. The CDR3 loop is CASKTENTGELFF. The DNA for the CDR3 is TGCGCCAGCAAGACAGAAAACACCGGGGAGCTGTTTTTT.

This clone was seen more than once but under ten times. V and J are TRBV13 and TRBJ2-3, with D perhaps matching TRBD2 (6 bases). The CDR3 covers 15 residues. Trimming shortened V by 6 bases and J by 4 bases, and 17 bases separated the two germline ends. Per germline, CDR1 PRHDT and CDR2 FYEKMQ (reference sequence). CDR3 coding DNA: TGTGCCAGCAGGTTTATGGGGGGTCGTTCAGATACGCAGTATTTT. Translated: CASRFMGGRSDTQYF. The complete variable domain, with remaining parts taken from reference TRBV13 and TRBJ2-3, reads AAGVIQSPRHLIKEKRETATLKCYPIPRHDTVYWYQQGPGQDPQFLISFYEKMQSDKGSIPDRFSAQQFSDYHSELNMSSLELGDSALYFCASRFMGGRSDTQYFGPGTRLTVL.